A single sample is the source of the 31 T cell receptor beta chains below, sequenced in a study of T-cell reconstitution after alpha-beta-depleted transplantation in children. The TCRbeta library was prepared with unique molecular identifiers. MiXCR, run by TCRdb on the PCR reads, gives a single entry per CDR3 protein. Among around 700,000 distinct CDR3 sequences listed, around 13% were seen once. This sample comprised PBMCs, obtained before TCRalphabeta/CD19-depleted stem cell transplant. The origin of the receptors is a girl aged 2-10 years with congenital amegakaryocytic thrombocytopenia, due to receive a stem cell transplant.

There are many counts of this clonotype. The chain recombines TRBV10-3 with TRBJ1-1; perhaps TRBD1 as D (5 bases). This CDR3 contains 12 residues. Trimming pared 2 bases from V and 5 bases from J, leaving 6 bases between. Germline V CDR1 and CDR2: ENHRY, SYGVKD. The CDR3 loop reads CAISEGGTEAFF. The CDR3 DNA follows: TGTGCCATCAGTGAGGGGGGGACTGAAGCTTTCTTT.

This clonotype was found a few times. This chain uses TRBV7-8 with TRBJ2-3, with D unclear. Trimming took 3 bases from V and 1 from J, leaving 8 bases between them. In germline, CDR1 is SGHVS, CDR2 FQNEAQ. This CDR3 is 14 amino acids long. CDR3 sequence: CASSFIRGTDTQYF. The CDR3 coding sequence is TGTGCCAGCAGCTTCATACGGGGCACAGATACGCAGTATTTT.

This clonotype has a handful of counts. CDR3 nucleotides: TGTGCCAGCAGTTTGTGGCCGCCGAACACTGAAGCTTTCTTT. This encodes CASSLWPPNTEAFF. The chain links TRBV12-3 or TRBV12-4 to TRBJ1-1; D unclear. The V end lost 3 bases, the J end lost 1 base, and 9 bases lay between the germline ends. This CDR3 region has 14 residues.

The CDR3 here is CASTQRSGEQFF. The CDR3 DNA follows: TGTGCCAGCACCCAAAGGAGTGGAGAGCAGTTCTTC. The gene calls are TRBV6-5 and TRBJ2-1; no reliable D call. The length of the CDR3 is 12 residues. V shed 7 bases and J shed 10 bases, with 14 bases lying between them. From germline, CDR1 is MNHEY and CDR2 SVGAGI.

This clonotype has a handful of counts. V is TRBV6-1 and J is TRBJ1-2, with TRBD1 as a possible D gene (6 bases). V was clipped by 1 base and J by 4 bases, with 10 bases between them. Germline V gene data show CDR1 as MNHNS and CDR2 as SASEGT. The CDR3 consists of 14 residues. CDR3 amino acids: CASSEGSGVYGYTF. The CDR3 coding sequence is TGTGCCAGCAGTGAAGGGTCAGGGGTCTATGGCTACACCTTC.

This clonotype was detected only a few times. The V gene is TRBV5-1, the J gene TRBJ2-6, with TRBD1 matching 8 bases. J lost 0 bases, V lost 3 bases, and 8 bases had no gene match. Germline CDR1 SGHRS, CDR2 YFSETQ. This CDR3 comprises 18 residues. Here the CDR3 reads CASSYDRGELSGANVLTF. For the CDR3, the DNA is TGCGCCAGCAGCTACGACAGGGGCGAACTCTCTGGGGCCAACGTCCTGACTTTC.

This clonotype was counted at least ten times. The V and J genes are TRBV5-1 and TRBJ2-3, with 10 positions matching TRBD2. CDR1 is SGHRS and CDR2 is YFSETQ in the germline V gene. The length of the CDR3 is 16 residues. Germline trimming cut 4 bases from V and 1 base from J; bases unmatched to any gene: 6. CDR3 nucleotide sequence: TGCGCCAGCAGCCCCGCCGGGACTAGCGGCACAGATACGCAGTATTTT. It translates to CASSPAGTSGTDTQYF.

This clonotype came up many times. The chain links TRBV20-1 to TRBJ2-3; D may be TRBD2 (5 bases). With 3 bases removed from V and 5 bases from J, the gap between germline ends came to 9 bases. Germline V lookup: CDR1 DFQATT, CDR2 SNEGSKA (reference sequence). This CDR3 spans 12 amino acids. The CDR3 sequence is CSASVLGDTQYF. The CDR3 DNA is TGCAGTGCTAGTGTACTAGGAGATACGCAGTATTTT.

This clonotype showed up many times. The chain carries TRBV5-1 and TRBJ2-1; no definite D call. Germline V gene lookup returns CDR1 SGHRS and CDR2 YFSETQ. The CDR3 contains 12 residues. The V and J ends lost 4 bases and 10 bases respectively, with 12 bases between them. CDR3 protein: CASSQPNGEQFF. As DNA, the CDR3 is TGCGCCAGCAGCCAACCCAATGGGGAGCAGTTCTTC.

This clonotype came up a few times. The V call is TRBV2, the J call TRBJ2-1; D ambiguous. This CDR3 contains 13 residues. Per the germline V gene, CDR1 is SNHLY and CDR2 is FYNNEI. Trimming cost V 4 bases and J 10 bases, with 14 bases left between them. The CDR3 DNA sequence: TGTGCCAGCAGTGTGACCGTTATAGACGAGCAGTTCTTC. Amino acid sequence: CASSVTVIDEQFF.

Many counts were recorded for this clonotype. The genes are TRBV7-9 and TRBJ2-7; D gene unclear. Germline V gene data show CDR1 as SEHNR and CDR2 as FQNEAQ (reference sequence). Trimming cost V 2 bases and J 5 bases, with 7 bases left between them. The CDR3 runs 12 residues. CDR3 in amino acids: CASSLSGHEQYF. The CDR3, as DNA: TGTGCCAGCAGCTTATCGGGCCACGAGCAGTACTTC. Using reference TRBV7-9 and TRBJ2-7 for the parts outside the CDR3, the full variable domain is DTGVSQNPRHKITKRGQNVTFRCDPISEHNRLYWYRQTLGQGPEFLTYFQNEAQLEKSRLLSDRFSAERPKGSFSTLEIQRTEQGDSAMYLCASSLSGHEQYFGPGTRLTVT.

This clonotype was counted at least ten times. The chain links TRBV10-3 to TRBJ1-2; tentatively, D is TRBD1 (5 bases). Germline CDR1 and CDR2: ENHRY and SYGVKD. The V end was cut by 5 bases, the J end by 4 bases, with 17 bases between. This CDR3 is built from 15 residues. CDR3 in DNA: TGTGCCATCAGTTCCCCGGACACCGTGGGCTATGGCTACACCTTC. This sequence encodes CAISSPDTVGYGYTF.

The chain carries TRBV2 and TRBJ2-3; D remains unclear. CDR1 and CDR2 (germline): SNHLY, FYNNEI. CDR3 length: 13 amino acids. Between the trimmed V and J ends, which lost 8 bases and 2 bases, there was a span of 11 bases. In nucleotides, the CDR3 is TGTGCCAGCCTTTCGACTTACACAGATACGCAGTATTTT. This encodes CASLSTYTDTQYF.

This clonotype was seen a handful of times. This chain links TRBV5-1 with TRBJ2-1; 10 nucleotides agree with TRBD2. Germline CDR1 is SGHRS and CDR2 is YFSETQ. With V trimmed by 3 bases and J by 7 bases, 7 bases remained unmatched. The CDR3 contains 15 residues. CDR3 region: CASSSLAGDGNEQFF. The CDR3 nucleotides read TGCGCCAGCAGCTCCCTAGCGGGAGACGGGAATGAGCAGTTCTTC.

Only a few counts were recorded for this clonotype. J is TRBJ2-6 and V is TRBV28; D is perhaps TRBD2 (5 bases). This CDR3 has 16 amino acids. The germline V gene encodes CDR1 MDHEN and CDR2 SYDVKM. V shed 6 bases and J shed 2 bases, with 14 bases lying between them. The CDR3 loop is CASRPPYGTGANVLTF. CDR3 bases: TGTGCCAGCAGACCTCCTTACGGGACTGGGGCCAACGTCCTGACTTTC.

The gene calls are TRBV5-1 and TRBJ2-5; D gene ambiguous. Trimming stripped 0 bases from V and 5 bases from J, with 8 bases between. CDR1 and CDR2 from the germline V gene are SGHRS and YFSETQ. This CDR3 region has 13 residues. The CDR3: CASSLAVEETQYF. In DNA, the CDR3 is TGCGCCAGCAGCTTGGCCGTGGAGGAGACCCAGTACTTC.

CDR3 nucleotide sequence: TGCGCCAGCACTGATGAATGGTACAATGAGCAGTTCTTC. As protein: CASTDEWYNEQFF. The chain carries TRBV5-1 and TRBJ2-1; D gene unclear. V lost 6 bases and J lost 4, with 11 bases in between. The CDR3 extends over 13 amino acids. The germline V gene has CDR1 SGHRS and CDR2 YFSETQ. Full variable domain (remainder filled in from reference TRBV5-1 and TRBJ2-1): KAGVTQTPRYLIKTRGQQVTLSCSPISGHRSVSWYQQTPGQGLQFLFEYFSETQRNKGNFPGRFSGRQFSNSRSEMNVSTLELGDSALYLCASTDEWYNEQFFGPGTRLTVL.

The V and J genes are TRBV4-1 and TRBJ2-1, with 7 bases matching TRBD2. Unmatched junction bases numbered 6, after V lost 3 bases and J lost 10 bases. The CDR3 has 13 amino acids. CDR1 and CDR2 from the germline V gene are MGHRA and YSYEKL. CDR3 in DNA: TGCGCCAGCAGCCACGTCGGTAGCGGGGAGCAGTTCTTC. It encodes CASSHVGSGEQFF.

This clonotype showed up many times. This chain connects TRBV15 to TRBJ1-1; the D is unclear. Trimming removed 7 bases at V and 0 bases at J, with 21 bases between. Germline V lookup: CDR1 LNHNV, CDR2 YYDKDF (reference sequence). The CDR3 runs 17 residues. The CDR3 is CATTRTWEVSLNTEAFF. CDR3 bases: TGTGCCACCACCCGAACTTGGGAGGTCTCGCTGAACACTGAAGCTTTCTTT. Variable domain in full (rest from reference TRBV15 and TRBJ1-1): DAMVIQNPRYQVTQFGKPVTLSCSQTLNHNVMYWYQQKSSQAPKLLFHYYDKDFNNEADTPDNFQSRRPNTSFCFLDIRSPGLGDTAMYLCATTRTWEVSLNTEAFFGQGTRLTVV.

The table lists this clonotype with many counts. This chain connects TRBV7-2 to TRBJ2-1; 9 bases agree with TRBD2. J lost 8 bases, V lost 1 base, and 6 bases had no gene match. The germline CDR1 and CDR2 sequences are SGHTA and FQGNSA. The length of the CDR3 is 15 residues. Written as DNA, the CDR3 is TGTGCCAGCAGCTTAGTTGGACTAGCGATCGATGAGCAGTTCTTC. It translates to CASSLVGLAIDEQFF.

This clonotype was recorded at least ten times. CDR3 sequence reads: CAISVPGARQPQHF. The CDR3 DNA is TGTGCCATCAGTGTTCCAGGGGCCCGTCAGCCCCAGCATTTT. The chain has TRBV10-3 and TRBJ1-5; weak D call: TRBD1 (6 bases). Between the trimmed V and J ends, which lost 4 bases and 6 bases, there was a span of 13 bases. The CDR3 is 14 amino acids. CDR1 ENHRY and CDR2 SYGVKD come from the germline V gene.

This clonotype was detected many times. The CDR3 bases are TGTGCCAGCAGTTACGTGGGACTTTCCTACGAGCAGTACTTC. Its protein is CASSYVGLSYEQYF. The genes are TRBV6-2 or TRBV6-3 and TRBJ2-7; weak D call: TRBD2 (6 bases). Trimming took off 2 bases at V and 1 base at J, with 9 bases between the two ends. Germline CDR1 and CDR2: MNHEY and SVGEGT. There are 14 residues in the CDR3.

The table lists this clonotype with many counts. The rearrangement links TRBV20-1 to TRBJ1-3; D is ambiguous. Trimming pared 3 bases from V and 0 bases from J, leaving 12 bases between. Germline loops: CDR1 DFQATT, CDR2 SNEGSKA (reference sequence). The CDR3 covers 15 residues. The CDR3 DNA follows: TGCAGTGCTAGTACGGGCCGAAGCTCTGGAAACACCATATATTTT. Its translation: CSASTGRSSGNTIYF.

A note on this clonotype: Germline and junction disagree at one end, which may indicate a read error. The chain recombines TRBV9 with TRBJ2-1; 7 nucleotides line up with TRBD1. From germline, CDR1 is SGDLS and CDR2 YYNGEE. The CDR3 is 14 amino acids. CDR3 residues: CASSVEGGGFKTSF. The DNA of the CDR3 is TGTGCCAGCAGCGTAGAAGGGGGCGGCTTTAAAACTTCCTTC.

This clonotype was seen many times. J is TRBJ2-2 and V is TRBV6-5, with D perhaps TRBD2 (6 bases). Trimming took off 5 bases at V and 6 bases at J, with 7 bases between the two ends. CDR1 and CDR2 from the germline V gene are MNHEY and SVGAGI. The CDR3 runs to 12 residues. The CDR3: CASSQRAGELFF. DNA for the CDR3: TGTGCCAGCAGTCAGCGGGCCGGGGAGCTGTTTTTT.

In this sample, this clonotype turned up many times. The genes are TRBV10-3 and TRBJ1-1; D ambiguous. CDR1 and CDR2 (germline): ENHRY, SYGVKD. V was pared by 4 bases and J by 3 bases, with 12 bases between. This CDR3 spans 14 amino acids. DNA of the CDR3: TGTGCCATCAGTGGGTTGGCCAAAGACACTGAAGCTTTCTTT. Its translation: CAISGLAKDTEAFF.

This clonotype was counted many times. DNA of the CDR3: TGCGCCAGCAGCTTGGAGGGACAGGGAAATCAGCCCCAGCATTTT. Amino acids: CASSLEGQGNQPQHF. J is TRBJ1-5 and V is TRBV5-1; 9 positions match TRBD1. Germline V gene lookup returns CDR1 SGHRS and CDR2 YFSETQ. The CDR3 consists of 15 residues. Trimming took 0 bases from V and 4 from J; bases not matched to a gene: 2.

Concerning this clonotype itself: This may be a read error, as it is one base from a much larger clone. The chain carries TRBV6-5 and TRBJ2-3, with 10 bases aligning to TRBD1. Trimming at V came to 2 bases and at J to 10 bases, leaving 12 bases not matched to a gene. The germline CDR1 and CDR2 sequences are MNHEY and SVGAGI. The CDR3 covers 16 residues. CDR3 protein: CASSYGAGTGEDSQYF. CDR3 in DNA: TGTGCCAGCAGTTACGGGGCCGGGACAGGGGAGGATTCGCAGTATTTT.

The CDR3 here is CASSLKITRTANTEAFF. The CDR3 nucleotides read TGCGCCAGCAGCTTGAAAATTACAAGGACAGCGAACACTGAAGCTTTCTTT. V is TRBV5-1 and J is TRBJ1-1, with D possibly being TRBD1 (6 bases). The germline V gene encodes CDR1 SGHRS and CDR2 YFSETQ. Trimming shortened V by 1 base and J by 1 base, and 17 bases separated the two germline ends. The CDR3 contains 17 residues.

This chain joins TRBV5-1 and TRBJ2-3; D unclear. The CDR3 runs 13 residues. CDR1 is SGHRS and CDR2 is YFSETQ in the germline V gene. Trimming took 1 base from V and 6 from J, leaving 9 bases between them. The CDR3 DNA follows: TGCGCCAGCAGCTTGTCGCAGGTTGATACGCAGTATTTT. Its protein is CASSLSQVDTQYF. Together with reference TRBV5-1 and TRBJ2-3, the CDR3 gives the full variable domain: KAGVTQTPRYLIKTRGQQVTLSCSPISGHRSVSWYQQTPGQGLQFLFEYFSETQRNKGNFPGRFSGRQFSNSRSEMNVSTLELGDSALYLCASSLSQVDTQYFGPGTRLTVL.

This clonotype was recorded a few times. The V and J genes are TRBV12-3 or TRBV12-4 and TRBJ2-7; either TRBD1 or TRBD2 may supply D (5 bases each). Between the trimmed V and J ends, which lost 6 bases and 6 bases, there was a span of 18 bases. The CDR3 contains 14 residues. The CDR3 spells CASRRSGPKGEQYF. The CDR3 DNA sequence: TGTGCCAGCAGGCGTTCGGGGCCTAAGGGCGAGCAGTACTTC.